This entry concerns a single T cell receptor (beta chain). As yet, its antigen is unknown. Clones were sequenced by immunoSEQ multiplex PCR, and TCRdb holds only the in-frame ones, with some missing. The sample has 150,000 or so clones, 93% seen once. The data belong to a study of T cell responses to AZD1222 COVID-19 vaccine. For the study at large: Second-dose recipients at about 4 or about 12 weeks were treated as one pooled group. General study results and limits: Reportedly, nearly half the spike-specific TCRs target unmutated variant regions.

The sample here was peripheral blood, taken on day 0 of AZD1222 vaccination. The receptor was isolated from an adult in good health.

CDR3 DNA: TGTGCCACCAGGAGCAGCGGCAATGAAAAACTGTTTTTT. Translation gives CATRSSGNEKLFF. The chain employs TRBV24-1 and TRBJ1-4; D gene unclear. The germline V gene has CDR1 KGHDR and CDR2 SFDVKD. The CDR3 runs to 13 residues. V was clipped by 7 bases and J by 5 bases, with 10 bases between them.